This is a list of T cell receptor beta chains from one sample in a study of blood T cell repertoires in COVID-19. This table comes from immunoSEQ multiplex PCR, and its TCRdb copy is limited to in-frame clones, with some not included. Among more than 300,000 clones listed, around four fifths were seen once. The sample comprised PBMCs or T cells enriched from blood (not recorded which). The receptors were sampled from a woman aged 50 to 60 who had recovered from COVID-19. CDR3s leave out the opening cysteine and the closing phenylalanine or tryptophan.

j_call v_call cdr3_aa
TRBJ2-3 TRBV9 ASSAIPGLPNTQY
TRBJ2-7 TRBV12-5 ASGLVKAGPEPYEQY
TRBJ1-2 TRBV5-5 ASSFVGQVIPNYGYT
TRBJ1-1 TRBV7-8 ASSFTRGKNTEAF
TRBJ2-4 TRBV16 ASSPTVAILAKNIQY
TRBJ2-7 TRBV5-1 ASSPRDRGYEQY
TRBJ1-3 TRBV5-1 ASSLDSASGNTIY
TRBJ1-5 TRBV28 ASSLRGYGQPQH
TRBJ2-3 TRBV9 ASSVASGISDTQY
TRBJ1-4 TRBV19 ASSLLGPSNEKLF
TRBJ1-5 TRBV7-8 ASSLVSAGSNQPQH
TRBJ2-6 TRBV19 ASSTRYSGANVLT
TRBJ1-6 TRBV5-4 ASSFPAGTGSSPLH
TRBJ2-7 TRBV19 ASKGNPYEQY
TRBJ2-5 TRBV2 ASQDFLLAGNGETQY
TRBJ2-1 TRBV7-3 ASSLQAYNEQF
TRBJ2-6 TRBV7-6 ASSPTASGSSGANVLT
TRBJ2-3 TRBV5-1 ASSLAGFGTDTQY
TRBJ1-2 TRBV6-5 ASKPRRTGHYGYT
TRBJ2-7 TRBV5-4 ASSPLAGGQIEQY
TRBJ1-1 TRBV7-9 ASSLGVNAEAF
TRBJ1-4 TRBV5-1 ASGESGLDEKLF
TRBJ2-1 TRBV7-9 ASSPIFGLAGSGNEQF
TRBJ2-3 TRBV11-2 ASSLERPLGPVGGTQY
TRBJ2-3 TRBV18 ASSPRGGGTDTQY
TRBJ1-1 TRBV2 ASSGQGFDTEAF
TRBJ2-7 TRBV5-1 ASSPGFSYEQY
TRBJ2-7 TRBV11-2 ASSPLSGVFYEQY
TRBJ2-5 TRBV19 ASSTGFRETQY
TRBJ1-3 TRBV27 ASSPGTGNLGGNTIY
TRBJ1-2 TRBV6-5 ASSPGGGNYGYT
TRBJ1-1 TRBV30 AWTLHRGQRAF
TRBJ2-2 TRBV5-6 ASSRGFTGELF
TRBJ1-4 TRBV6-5 ASSYGTGKEKLF
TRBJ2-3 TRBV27 ASNEGAGGLNTQY
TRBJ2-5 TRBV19 ASSINREETQY
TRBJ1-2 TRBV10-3 AIRGQGGPGYGYT
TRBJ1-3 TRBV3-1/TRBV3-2 ASSQRYQISGNTIY
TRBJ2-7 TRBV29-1 SVAYRGSEQY
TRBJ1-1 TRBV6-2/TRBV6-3 ASSPQAERTEAF
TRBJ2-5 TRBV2 ASSPLKETQY
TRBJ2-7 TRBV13 ASMGTDRSREQY
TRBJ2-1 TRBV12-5 ASGLVRSSSYNEQF
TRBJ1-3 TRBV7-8 ASSMTFGTAGNTIY
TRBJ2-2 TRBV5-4 ASSTPGQGAAGELF
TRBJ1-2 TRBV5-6 ASRSTVDAFYGYT
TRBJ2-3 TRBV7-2 ASSPTRENWDTQY
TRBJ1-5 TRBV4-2 ASSQGGAVTQPQH
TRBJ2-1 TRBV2 ATLLREDRYNEQF
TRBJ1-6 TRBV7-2 ASSTGVTSPLH